These 13 T cell receptor beta chains were sequenced from one sample in a study of T-cell memory formation after mild COVID-19 (dated by TCRdb to the early 2020s). The library came from 5' RACE. Data came from an Illumina NovaSeq 6000. Clones were called with MiXCR by TCRdb after fastp trimmed the public reads at Q25, and only in-frame beta chains were retained. Rows with a matching CDR3 protein are joined into one entry that keeps the most common DNA and genes. The sample table lists roughly 130,000 distinct CDR3 sequences, approximately 5.9% of them with a count of one. The ten biggest clones cover roughly 2% of the sample. Sequenced: PBMCs or a T cell subset sorted from them (not recorded which). Receptors were obtained from an adult woman who had mild COVID-19 (a few samples of this study predate the infection). The sample titles of this study are shuffled in the database, so cell type and time point are left out; the donor was told from shared clones.

This clonotype was seen repeatedly, ten times or more. The chain couples TRBV7-2 to TRBJ2-3; the D gene could be TRBD1 or TRBD2 (6 bases each). There are 14 residues in the CDR3. Germline V lookup: CDR1 SGHTA, CDR2 FQGNSA. Deletions cut 5 bases from V and 4 bases from J, with 13 bases between. CDR3 DNA sequence: TGTGCCAGCAGCCCCCTCGGGGGCGCAGATACGCAGTATTTT. Its protein product is CASSPLGGADTQYF.

This clonotype was seen more than once but under ten times. This chain uses TRBV3-1 with TRBJ1-6, with 8 bases fitting TRBD1. Looked up from germline, CDR1 is LGHDT and CDR2 is YNNKEL (reference sequence). With V trimmed by 6 bases and J by 1 base, 11 bases remained unmatched. This CDR3 comprises 18 residues. CDR3 in amino acids: CASRDGQGGQSYNSPLHF. DNA for the CDR3: TGTGCCAGCAGAGATGGACAGGGAGGCCAATCCTATAATTCACCCCTCCACTTT. The full variable domain, in which reference TRBV3-1 and TRBJ1-6 provide the parts outside the CDR3, is DTAVSQTPKYLVTQMGNDKSIKCEQNLGHDTMYWYKQDSKKFLKIMFSYNNKELIINETVPNRFSPKSPDKAHLNLHINSLELGDSAVYFCASRDGQGGQSYNSPLHFGNGTRLTVT.

This clonotype was detected many times. The chain couples TRBV7-8 to TRBJ2-7; D is undetermined. The CDR3 spans 15 residues. CDR1 is SGHVS, CDR2 FQNEAQ, per germline. Trimming left V 1 base short and J 6 bases short, with 16 bases between. The DNA for the CDR3 is TGTGCCAGCAGCTTAGGGGTCCCAGACGGCCGCGAGCAGTACTTC. It is translated as CASSLGVPDGREQYF.

This clonotype was observed a handful of times. V and J are TRBV7-2 and TRBJ1-3, with D perhaps matching TRBD1 (5 bases). The germline gives CDR1 SGHTA, CDR2 FQGNSA. The germline V and J ends were trimmed by 4 bases and 4 bases, with 32 bases remaining between them. The CDR3 sequence is 21 residues long. This CDR3 is CASSSGGTGFYRKGWGNTIYF. CDR3 DNA: TGTGCCAGCAGCTCCGGAGGGACCGGTTTTTATCGGAAAGGTTGGGGAAACACCATATATTTT.

This clonotype has at least ten counts. The genes are TRBV7-9 and TRBJ1-1; D is uncertain. The ends were cut back, 5 bases at V and 6 bases at J, with 10 bases in the middle. The CDR3 consists of 12 residues. Germline-derived CDR1 and CDR2 are SEHNR and FQNEAQ (reference sequence). Here the CDR3 DNA reads TGTGCCAGCAGCCTTACCAGTGCTGAAGCTTTCTTT. Translated: CASSLTSAEAFF. The variable domain in full, with the rest retrieved from reference TRBV7-9 and TRBJ1-1, is DTGVSQNPRHKITKRGQNVTFRCDPISEHNRLYWYRQTLGQGPEFLTYFQNEAQLEKSRLLSDRFSAERPKGSFSTLEIQRTEQGDSAMYLCASSLTSAEAFFGQGTRLTVV.

This clonotype was seen only a few times. V is TRBV5-1 and J is TRBJ1-2, with 8 bases fitting TRBD1. V shed 4 bases, J shed 0 bases, and the junction held 20 bases outside the gene matches. Germline V CDR1 and CDR2: SGHRS, YFSETQ. The CDR3 consists of 20 residues. DNA of the CDR3: TGCGCCAGCAGCCTCACAATAGTGAGCAGGGGGCGCGGAGCTAACTATGGCTACACCTTC. Residues: CASSLTIVSRGRGANYGYTF.

The V call is TRBV29-1, the J call TRBJ2-1, with TRBD2 identical over 8 bases. Germline values: CDR1 SQVTM, CDR2 ANQGSEA. The CDR3 runs to 13 residues. V lost 4 bases to trimming and J lost 9 bases; unmatched junction nucleotides: 8. This CDR3 reads CSVVRREEGEQFF. For the CDR3, the DNA is TGCAGCGTTGTTAGGCGGGAGGAAGGTGAGCAGTTCTTC.

V usage is TRBV24-1 and J usage is TRBJ2-7; D could derive from TRBD1 or TRBD2 (5 bases each). Germline lookup yields CDR1 KGHDR and CDR2 SFDVKD. The CDR3 sequence is 15 residues long. V shed 1 base and J shed 3 bases, with 12 bases lying between them. CDR3 amino acids: CATSDFPRDGYEQYF. The CDR3 coding sequence is TGTGCCACCAGTGATTTCCCCAGGGACGGCTACGAGCAGTACTTC.

This clonotype was counted a few times. This chain uses TRBV15 with TRBJ2-2; no clear D. The germline gives CDR1 LNHNV, CDR2 YYDKDF (reference sequence). V lost 0 bases and J 3 bases, leaving 14 bases between the germline ends. The CDR3 runs 17 residues. Here the CDR3 DNA reads TGTGCCACCAGCAGAGATGAGCAGATCCTTCACACCGGGGAGCTGTTTTTT. Protein sequence: CATSRDEQILHTGELFF.

J is TRBJ2-3 and V is TRBV12-3 or TRBV12-4, with a tentative D call TRBD2 (5 bases). V shed 6 bases and J shed 4 bases, with 8 bases lying between them. CDR3 length equals 12 residues. In nucleotides, the CDR3 is TGTGCCAGCAGGCGGGTGGCAGATACGCAGTATTTT. Translation gives CASRRVADTQYF.

This clonotype was seen at least ten times. This chain joins TRBV5-1 and TRBJ2-1; D uncertain. This CDR3 has 15 amino acids. Trimming stripped 2 bases from V and 5 bases from J, with 14 bases between. CDR1 is SGHRS, CDR2 YFSETQ, per germline. CDR3: CASSLGSRTDNEQFF. The CDR3 nucleotides read TGCGCCAGCAGCTTAGGTTCCAGGACGGACAATGAGCAGTTCTTC.

This clonotype was seen repeatedly, ten times or more. The gene calls are TRBV5-1 and TRBJ2-3; D gene ambiguous. Germline CDR1 SGHRS, CDR2 YFSETQ. The CDR3 has 14 residues. Trimming stripped 4 bases from V and 0 bases from J, with 9 bases between. The CDR3 coding sequence is TGCGCCAGCAGCCCCCTTGCGAGCACAGATACGCAGTATTTT. It is translated as CASSPLASTDTQYF.

V usage is TRBV7-8 and J usage is TRBJ2-2; 8 positions agree with TRBD2. The J segment lost 7 bases and the V segment lost 2 bases, leaving 12 bases of the junction unmatched. The CDR3 consists of 17 residues. Germline CDR1 SGHVS, CDR2 FQNEAQ. CDR3 region: CASSLSYGRGSGGELFF. The CDR3 coding sequence is TGTGCCAGCAGCTTAAGTTACGGGAGGGGATCAGGCGGGGAGCTGTTTTTT.